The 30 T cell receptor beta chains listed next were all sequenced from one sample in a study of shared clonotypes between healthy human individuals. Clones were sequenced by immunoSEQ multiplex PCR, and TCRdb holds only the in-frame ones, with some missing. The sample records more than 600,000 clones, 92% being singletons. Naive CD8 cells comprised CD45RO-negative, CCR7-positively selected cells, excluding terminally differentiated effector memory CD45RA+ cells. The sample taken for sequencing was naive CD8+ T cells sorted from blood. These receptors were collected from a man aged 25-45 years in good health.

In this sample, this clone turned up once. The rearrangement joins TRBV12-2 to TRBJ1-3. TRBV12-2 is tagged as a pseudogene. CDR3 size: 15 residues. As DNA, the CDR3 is TGTGCAAGTCGCTTAGGGAGATGGTCTGGAAACACCATATATTTT. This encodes CASRLGRWSGNTIYF.

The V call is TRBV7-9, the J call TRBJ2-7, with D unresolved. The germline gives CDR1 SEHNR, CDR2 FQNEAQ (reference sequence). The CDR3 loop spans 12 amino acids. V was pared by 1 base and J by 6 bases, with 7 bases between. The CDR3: CASSLGYGEQYF. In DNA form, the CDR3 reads TGTGCCAGCAGCTTAGGGTACGGCGAGCAGTACTTC.

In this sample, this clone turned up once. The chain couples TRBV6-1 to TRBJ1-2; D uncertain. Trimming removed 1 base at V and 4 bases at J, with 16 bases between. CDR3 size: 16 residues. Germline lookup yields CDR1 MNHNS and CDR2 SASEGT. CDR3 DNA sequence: TGTGCCAGCAGTGAAGAGCCCTCATCGGTGCTCTATGGCTACACCTTC. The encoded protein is CASSEEPSSVLYGYTF.

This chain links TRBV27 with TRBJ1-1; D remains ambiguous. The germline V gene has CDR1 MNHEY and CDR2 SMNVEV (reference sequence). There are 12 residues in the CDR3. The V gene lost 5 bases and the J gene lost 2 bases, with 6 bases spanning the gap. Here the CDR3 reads CASSPFNTEAFF. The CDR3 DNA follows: TGTGCCAGCAGTCCGTTTAACACTGAAGCTTTCTTT.

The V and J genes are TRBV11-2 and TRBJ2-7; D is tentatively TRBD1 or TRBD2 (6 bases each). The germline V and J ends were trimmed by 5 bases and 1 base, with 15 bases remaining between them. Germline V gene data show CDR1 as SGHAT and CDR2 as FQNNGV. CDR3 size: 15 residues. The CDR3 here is CASSQRGGPSYEQYF. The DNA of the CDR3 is TGTGCCAGCAGCCAGCGTGGGGGGCCGTCCTACGAGCAGTACTTC.

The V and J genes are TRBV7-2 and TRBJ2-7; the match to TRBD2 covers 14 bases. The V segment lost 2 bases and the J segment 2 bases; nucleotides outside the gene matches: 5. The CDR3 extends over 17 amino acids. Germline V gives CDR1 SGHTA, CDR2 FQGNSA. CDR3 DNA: TGTGCCAGCAGCTTAACCGGACTAGCGGGAGGCCCCTACGAGCAGTACTTC. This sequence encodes CASSLTGLAGGPYEQYF.

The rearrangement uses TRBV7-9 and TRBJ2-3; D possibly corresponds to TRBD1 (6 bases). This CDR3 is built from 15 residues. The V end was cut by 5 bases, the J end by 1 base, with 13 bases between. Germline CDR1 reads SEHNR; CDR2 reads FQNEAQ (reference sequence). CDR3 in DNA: TGTGCCAGCAGCCCCGGACAGTTTCGCACAGATACGCAGTATTTT. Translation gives CASSPGQFRTDTQYF.

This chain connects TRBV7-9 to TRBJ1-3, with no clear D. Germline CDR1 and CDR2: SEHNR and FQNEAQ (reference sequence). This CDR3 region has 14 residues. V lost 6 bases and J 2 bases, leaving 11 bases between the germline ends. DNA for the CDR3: TGTGCCAGCAGTGGTTTGGGAGCTGGAAACACCATATATTTT. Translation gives CASSGLGAGNTIYF.

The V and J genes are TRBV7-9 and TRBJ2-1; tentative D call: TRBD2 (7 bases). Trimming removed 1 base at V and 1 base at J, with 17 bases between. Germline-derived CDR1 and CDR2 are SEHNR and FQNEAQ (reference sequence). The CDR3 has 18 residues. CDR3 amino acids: CASSLEGGLAESYNEQFF. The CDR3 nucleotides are TGTGCCAGCAGCTTAGAGGGGGGGTTAGCGGAGTCCTACAATGAGCAGTTCTTC.

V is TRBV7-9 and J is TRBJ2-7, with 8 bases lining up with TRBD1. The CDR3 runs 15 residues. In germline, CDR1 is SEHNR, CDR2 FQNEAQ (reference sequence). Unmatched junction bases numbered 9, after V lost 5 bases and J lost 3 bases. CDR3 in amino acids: CASSGYGTGLYEQYF. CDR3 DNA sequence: TGTGCCAGCAGCGGATACGGGACAGGCCTCTACGAGCAGTACTTC.

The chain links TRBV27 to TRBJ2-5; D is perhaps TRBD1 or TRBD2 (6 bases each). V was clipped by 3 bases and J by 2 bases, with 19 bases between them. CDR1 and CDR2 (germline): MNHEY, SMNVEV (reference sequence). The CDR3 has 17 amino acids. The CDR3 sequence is CASSFSARGAGQETQYF. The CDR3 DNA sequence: TGTGCCAGCAGTTTTTCCGCCAGGGGAGCGGGTCAAGAGACCCAGTACTTC.

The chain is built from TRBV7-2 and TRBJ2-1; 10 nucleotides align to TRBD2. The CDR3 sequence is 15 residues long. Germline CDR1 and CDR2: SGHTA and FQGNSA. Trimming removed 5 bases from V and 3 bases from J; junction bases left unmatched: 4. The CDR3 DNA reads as TGTGCCAGCAGCAGAGGACTAGCGGTCTACAATGAGCAGTTCTTC. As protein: CASSRGLAVYNEQFF.

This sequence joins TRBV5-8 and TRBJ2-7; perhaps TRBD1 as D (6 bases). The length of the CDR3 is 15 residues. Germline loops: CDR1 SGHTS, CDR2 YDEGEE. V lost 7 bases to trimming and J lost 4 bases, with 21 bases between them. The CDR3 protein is CASHFSRDTEYEQYF. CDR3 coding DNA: TGTGCCAGCCACTTTTCCCGGGACACAGAGTACGAGCAGTACTTC.

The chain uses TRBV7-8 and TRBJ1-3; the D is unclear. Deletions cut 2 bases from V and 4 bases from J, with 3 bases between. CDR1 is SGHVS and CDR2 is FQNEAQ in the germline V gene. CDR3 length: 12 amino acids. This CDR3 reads CASSLTGNTIYF. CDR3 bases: TGTGCCAGCAGCTTAACAGGAAACACCATATATTTT. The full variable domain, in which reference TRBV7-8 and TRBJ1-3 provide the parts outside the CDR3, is GAGVSQSPRYKVAKRGQDVALRCDPISGHVSLFWYQQALGQGPEFLTYFQNEAQLDKSGLPSDRFFAERPEGSVSTLKIQRTQQEDSAVYLCASSLTGNTIYFGEGSWLTVV.

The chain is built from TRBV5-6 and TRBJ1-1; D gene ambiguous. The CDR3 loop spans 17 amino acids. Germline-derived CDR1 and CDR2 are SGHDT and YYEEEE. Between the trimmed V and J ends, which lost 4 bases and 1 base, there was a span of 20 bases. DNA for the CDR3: TGTGCCAGCAGCCCAGAAGGGTTTGTGGAGTCGAACACTGAAGCTTTCTTT. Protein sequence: CASSPEGFVESNTEAFF.

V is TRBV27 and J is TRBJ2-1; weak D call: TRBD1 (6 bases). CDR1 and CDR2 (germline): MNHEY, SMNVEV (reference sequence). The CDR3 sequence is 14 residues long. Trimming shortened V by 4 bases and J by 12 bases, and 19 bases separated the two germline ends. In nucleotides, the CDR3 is TGTGCCAGCAGTTCCTTTACGCCGGGACACGGGCAGTTCTTC. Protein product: CASSSFTPGHGQFF.

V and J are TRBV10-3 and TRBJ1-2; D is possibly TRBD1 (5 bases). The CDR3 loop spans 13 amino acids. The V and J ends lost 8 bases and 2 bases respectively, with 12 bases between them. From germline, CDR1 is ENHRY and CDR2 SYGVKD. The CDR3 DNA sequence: TGTGCCATCGGGGGGGAGGGAAACTATGGCTACACCTTC. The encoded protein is CAIGGEGNYGYTF.

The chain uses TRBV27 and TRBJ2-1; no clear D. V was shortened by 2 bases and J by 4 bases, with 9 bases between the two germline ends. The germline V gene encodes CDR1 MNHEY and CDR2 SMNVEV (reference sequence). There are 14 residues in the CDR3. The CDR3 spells CASSLGRNYNEQFF. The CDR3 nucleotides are TGTGCCAGCAGTTTAGGGCGGAATTACAATGAGCAGTTCTTC.

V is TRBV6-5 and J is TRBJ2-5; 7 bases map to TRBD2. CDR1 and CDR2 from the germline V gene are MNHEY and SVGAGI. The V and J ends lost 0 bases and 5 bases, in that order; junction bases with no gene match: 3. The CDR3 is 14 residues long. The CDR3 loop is CASSYSSGMETQYF. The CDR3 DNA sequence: TGTGCCAGCAGTTACTCAAGCGGGATGGAGACCCAGTACTTC.

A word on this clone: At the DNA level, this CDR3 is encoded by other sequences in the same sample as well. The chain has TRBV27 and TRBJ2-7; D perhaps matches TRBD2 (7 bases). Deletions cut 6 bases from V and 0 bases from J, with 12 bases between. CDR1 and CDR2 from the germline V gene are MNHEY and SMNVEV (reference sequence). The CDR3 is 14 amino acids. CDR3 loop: CASSPGGSSYEQYF. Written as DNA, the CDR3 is TGTGCCAGCAGCCCGGGGGGCAGCTCCTACGAGCAGTACTTC.

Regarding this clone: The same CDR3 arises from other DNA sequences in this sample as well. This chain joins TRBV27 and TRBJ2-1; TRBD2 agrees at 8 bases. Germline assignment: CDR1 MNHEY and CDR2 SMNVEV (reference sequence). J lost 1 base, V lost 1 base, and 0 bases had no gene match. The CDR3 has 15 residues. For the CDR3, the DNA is TGTGCCAGCAGTTTATTAGCGGGGTCCTACAATGAGCAGTTCTTC. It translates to CASSLLAGSYNEQFF.

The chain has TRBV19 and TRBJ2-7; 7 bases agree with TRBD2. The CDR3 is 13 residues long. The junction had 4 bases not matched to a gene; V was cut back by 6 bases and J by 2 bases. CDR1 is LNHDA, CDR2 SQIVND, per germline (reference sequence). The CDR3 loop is CASSTLATYEQYF. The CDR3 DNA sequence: TGTGCCAGTAGCACACTAGCGACCTACGAGCAGTACTTC.

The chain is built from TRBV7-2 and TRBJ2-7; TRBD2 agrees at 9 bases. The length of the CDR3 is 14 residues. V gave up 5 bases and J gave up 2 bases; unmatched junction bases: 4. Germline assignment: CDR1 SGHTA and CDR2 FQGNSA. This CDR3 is CASSAGLAPYEQYF. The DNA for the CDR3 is TGTGCCAGCAGCGCAGGACTAGCGCCCTACGAGCAGTACTTC.

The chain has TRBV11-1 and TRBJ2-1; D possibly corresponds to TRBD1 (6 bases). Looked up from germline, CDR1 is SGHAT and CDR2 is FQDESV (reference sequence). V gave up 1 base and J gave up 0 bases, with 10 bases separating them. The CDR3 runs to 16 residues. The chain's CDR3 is CASSLVGRGSYNEQFF. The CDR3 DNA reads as TGTGCCAGCAGCTTAGTTGGCAGGGGCTCCTACAATGAGCAGTTCTTC.

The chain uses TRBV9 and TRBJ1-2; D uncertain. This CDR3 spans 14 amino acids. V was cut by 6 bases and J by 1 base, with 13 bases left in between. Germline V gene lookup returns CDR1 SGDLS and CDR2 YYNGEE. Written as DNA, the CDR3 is TGTGCCAGCACAGCGACCCCGGTTAACTATGGCTACACCTTC. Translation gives CASTATPVNYGYTF.

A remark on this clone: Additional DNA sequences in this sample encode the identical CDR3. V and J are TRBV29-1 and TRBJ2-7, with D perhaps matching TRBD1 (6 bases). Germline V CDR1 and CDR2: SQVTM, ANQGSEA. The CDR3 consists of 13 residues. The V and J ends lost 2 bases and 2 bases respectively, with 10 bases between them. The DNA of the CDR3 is TGCAGCGTTGAACGGGACACCCCCTACGAGCAGTACTTC. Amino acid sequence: CSVERDTPYEQYF.

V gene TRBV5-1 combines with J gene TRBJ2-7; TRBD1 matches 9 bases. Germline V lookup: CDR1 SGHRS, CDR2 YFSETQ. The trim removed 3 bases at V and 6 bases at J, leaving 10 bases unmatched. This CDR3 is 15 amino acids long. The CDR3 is CASSYSPGQGSEQYF. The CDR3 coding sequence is TGCGCCAGCAGCTACTCCCCGGGACAGGGCTCCGAGCAGTACTTC.

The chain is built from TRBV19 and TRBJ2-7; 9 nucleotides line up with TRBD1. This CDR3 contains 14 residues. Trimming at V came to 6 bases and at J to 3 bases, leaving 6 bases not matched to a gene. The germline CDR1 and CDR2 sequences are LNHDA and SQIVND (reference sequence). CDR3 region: CASRAGTGYYEQYF. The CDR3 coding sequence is TGTGCCAGTAGGGCCGGGACAGGGTACTACGAGCAGTACTTC.

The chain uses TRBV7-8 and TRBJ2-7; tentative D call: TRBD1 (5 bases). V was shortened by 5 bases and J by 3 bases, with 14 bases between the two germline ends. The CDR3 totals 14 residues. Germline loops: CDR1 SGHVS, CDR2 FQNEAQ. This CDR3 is CASSPRRDSYEQYF. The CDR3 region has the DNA TGTGCCAGCAGCCCCCGAAGAGACAGCTACGAGCAGTACTTC.

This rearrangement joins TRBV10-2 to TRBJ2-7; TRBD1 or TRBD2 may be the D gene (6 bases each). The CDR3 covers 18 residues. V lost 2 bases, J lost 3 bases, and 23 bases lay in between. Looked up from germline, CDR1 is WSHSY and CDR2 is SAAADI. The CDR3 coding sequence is TGCGCCAGCAGTGAGGGGGGGCCTTGGGTAGGGGAGAACTACGAGCAGTACTTC. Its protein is CASSEGGPWVGENYEQYF.